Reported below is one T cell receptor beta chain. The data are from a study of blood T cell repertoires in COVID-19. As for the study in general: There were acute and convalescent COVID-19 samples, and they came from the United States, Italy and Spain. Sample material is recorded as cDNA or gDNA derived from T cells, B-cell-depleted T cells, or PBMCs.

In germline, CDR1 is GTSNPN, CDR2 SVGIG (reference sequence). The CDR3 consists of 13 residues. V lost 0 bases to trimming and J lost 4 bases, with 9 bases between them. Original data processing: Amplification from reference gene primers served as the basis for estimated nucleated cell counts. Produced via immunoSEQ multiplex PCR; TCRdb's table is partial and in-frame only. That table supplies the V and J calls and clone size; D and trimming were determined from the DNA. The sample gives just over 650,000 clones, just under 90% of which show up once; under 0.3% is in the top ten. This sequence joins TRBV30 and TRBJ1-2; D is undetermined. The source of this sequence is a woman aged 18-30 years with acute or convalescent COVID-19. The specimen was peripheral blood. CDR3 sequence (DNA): TGTGCCTGGAGTGTAAGGAGGACCTATGGCTACACCTTC. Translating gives CAWSVRRTYGYTF.